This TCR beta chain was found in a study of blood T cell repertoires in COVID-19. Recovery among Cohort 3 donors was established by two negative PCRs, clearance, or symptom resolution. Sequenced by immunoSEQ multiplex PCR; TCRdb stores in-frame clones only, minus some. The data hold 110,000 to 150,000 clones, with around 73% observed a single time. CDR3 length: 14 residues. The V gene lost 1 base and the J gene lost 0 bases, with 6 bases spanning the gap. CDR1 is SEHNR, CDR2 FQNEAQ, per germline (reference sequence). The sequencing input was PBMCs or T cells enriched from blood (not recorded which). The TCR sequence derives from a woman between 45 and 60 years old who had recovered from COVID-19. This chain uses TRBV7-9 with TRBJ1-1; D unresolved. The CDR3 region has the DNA TGTGCCAGCAGCTTAGGGGGAGTGAACACTGAAGCTTTCTTT. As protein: CASSLGGVNTEAFF.